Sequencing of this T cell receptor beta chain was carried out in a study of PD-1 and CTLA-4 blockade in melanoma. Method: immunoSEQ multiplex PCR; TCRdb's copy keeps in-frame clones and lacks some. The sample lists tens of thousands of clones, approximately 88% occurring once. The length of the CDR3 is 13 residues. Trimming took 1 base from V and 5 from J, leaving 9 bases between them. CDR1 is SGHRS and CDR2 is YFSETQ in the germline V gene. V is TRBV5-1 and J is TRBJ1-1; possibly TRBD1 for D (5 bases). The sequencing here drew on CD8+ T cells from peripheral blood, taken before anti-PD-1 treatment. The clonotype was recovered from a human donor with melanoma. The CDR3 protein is CASSLSGVTEAFF. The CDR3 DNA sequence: TGCGCCAGCAGCTTGTCGGGGGTTACTGAAGCTTTCTTT.